The clone carrying this T cell receptor (beta chain) was seen only a few times. Under the authors' procedure: From reference gene primer amplification, estimates of nucleated cell counts were derived. Measured with immunoSEQ multiplex PCR; TCRdb has only the in-frame clones, and not every one. Clone size and the V and J calls come from that table; the DNA yielded D and trimming. Of 400,000 to 550,000 clones listed, about 90% are singletons. Germline values: CDR1 LGHDT, CDR2 YNNKEL (reference sequence). The V gene lost 0 bases and the J gene lost 8 bases, with 13 bases spanning the gap. This CDR3 spans 14 amino acids. The sample comes from a study of blood T cell repertoires in COVID-19. Study background: The origin of the acute and convalescent COVID-19 samples was the United States, Italy and Spain.

Participant ages covered about 18 to 89 years across 20 to 30 US areas. This clonotype was sampled from a young woman with acute COVID-19. The sequenced material came from PBMCs or T cells enriched from blood (not recorded which). The rearrangement joins TRBV3-1 (or the pseudogene TRBV3-2) to TRBJ1-2; the D gene is possibly TRBD1 (5 bases). CDR3 nucleotides: TGTGCCAGCAGCCAAGAAGGGGTAGTGGGGGGCTACACCTTC. Translation gives CASSQEGVVGGYTF.